These 31 T cell receptor beta chains originate from one sample sequenced in a study of T cell responses to AZD1222 COVID-19 vaccine. TCRdb keeps only in-frame clones here, not all; method: immunoSEQ multiplex PCR. The repertoire holds fewer than 110,000 clones, with about 90% as singletons. Specimen: peripheral blood, collected on day 0 of AZD1222 vaccination. The source of these receptors is an adult in good health.

CDR3 nucleotide sequence: TGTGCCAGCAGCGCAAGACAGCCTGCCTACGAGCAGTACTTC. Its protein is CASSARQPAYEQYF. The chain is built from TRBV9 and TRBJ2-7; D may be TRBD1 (5 bases). Germline CDR1 SGDLS, CDR2 YYNGEE. Trimming removed 3 bases from V and 2 bases from J, with 12 bases in between. This CDR3 comprises 14 residues. The full variable domain, with the rest looked up from reference TRBV9 and TRBJ2-7, is DSGVTQTPKHLITATGQRVTLRCSPRSGDLSVYWYQQSLDQGLQFLIQYYNGEERAKGNILERFSAQQFPDLHSELNLSSLELGDSALYFCASSARQPAYEQYFGPGTRLTVT.

This clone was observed once. V is TRBV28 and J is TRBJ2-7; TRBD2 aligns across 9 bases. Trimming removed 3 bases from V and 3 bases from J; junction bases left unmatched: 3. CDR1 and CDR2 (germline): MDHEN, SYDVKM. The CDR3 loop spans 14 amino acids. CDR3 in amino acids: CASSFAGGVYEQYF. The CDR3 DNA reads as TGTGCCAGCAGTTTCGCGGGGGGGGTCTACGAGCAGTACTTC.

V usage is TRBV11-3 and J usage is TRBJ2-5; 9 bases agree with TRBD1. The germline CDR1 and CDR2 sequences are SGHNT and YENEEA. V dropped 1 base and J dropped 5; count of bases not matched to a gene: 2. The CDR3 runs 14 residues. The CDR3 nucleotides read TGTGCCAGCAGCTTAGTTGGACAGGGGGAGACCCAGTACTTC. The encoded protein is CASSLVGQGETQYF.

The rearrangement joins TRBV19 to TRBJ1-5; D possibly corresponds to TRBD1 (5 bases). The CDR3 totals 14 residues. V lost 2 bases to trimming and J lost 2 bases, with 7 bases between them. Germline V CDR1 and CDR2: LNHDA, SQIVND (reference sequence). The CDR3 region has the DNA TGTGCCAGTAGTATAACAGGTCGCAATCAGCCCCAGCATTTT. This translates into CASSITGRNQPQHF.

This clone showed up just once. The rearrangement links TRBV5-1 to TRBJ2-7; TRBD2 matches 10 bases. This CDR3 has 19 residues. The junction had 13 bases not matched to a gene; V was cut back by 1 base and J by 0 bases. The germline V gene has CDR1 SGHRS and CDR2 YFSETQ. The CDR3 DNA follows: TGCGCCAGCAGCTTGATTGGAATGGTAGCGGGAGGAAGCTCCTACGAGCAGTACTTC. Translation gives CASSLIGMVAGGSSYEQYF. Filled out from reference TRBV5-1 and TRBJ2-7, the complete variable domain reads KAGVTQTPRYLIKTRGQQVTLSCSPISGHRSVSWYQQTPGQGLQFLFEYFSETQRNKGNFPGRFSGRQFSNSRSEMNVSTLELGDSALYLCASSLIGMVAGGSSYEQYFGPGTRLTVT.

The J gene is TRBJ1-6, the V gene TRBV7-9; 8 bases agree with TRBD1. Germline trimming cut 0 bases from V and 4 bases from J; bases unmatched to any gene: 8. The length of the CDR3 is 18 residues. The V gene's germline CDR1 is SEHNR and CDR2 FQNEAQ (reference sequence). CDR3: CASSLARAGGAYNSPLHF. Written as DNA, the CDR3 is TGTGCCAGCAGCTTAGCGCGGGCAGGGGGCGCGTATAATTCACCCCTCCACTTT. Supplemented by reference TRBV7-9 and TRBJ1-6, the full variable domain reads DTGVSQNPRHKITKRGQNVTFRCDPISEHNRLYWYRQTLGQGPEFLTYFQNEAQLEKSRLLSDRFSAERPKGSFSTLEIQRTEQGDSAMYLCASSLARAGGAYNSPLHFGNGTRLTVT.

The chain combines TRBV6-5 with TRBJ1-5; D is possibly TRBD1 (5 bases). CDR3 length equals 15 residues. V was cut by 2 bases and J by 2 bases, with 10 bases left in between. Germline CDR1 is MNHEY and CDR2 is SVGAGI. The CDR3 DNA sequence: TGTGCCAGCAGTTACGACGGGGGAGGCAATCAGCCCCAGCATTTT. Encoded protein: CASSYDGGGNQPQHF.

The chain uses TRBV4-1 and TRBJ1-3; TRBD1 is a possible D gene (5 bases). This CDR3 has 17 amino acids. Trimming left V 1 base short and J 1 base short, with 14 bases between. Germline assignment: CDR1 MGHRA and CDR2 YSYEKL. Written as DNA, the CDR3 is TGCGCCAGCAGCCAAGTAGAGGGCGCAGGGTCTGGAAACACCATATATTTT. This codes for CASSQVEGAGSGNTIYF.

This chain joins TRBV20-1 and TRBJ2-3, with D possibly TRBD2 on 6 matching bases. Germline CDR1 is DFQATT and CDR2 is SNEGSKA (reference sequence). This CDR3 is 16 amino acids long. The ends were cut back, 3 bases at V and 2 bases at J, with 18 bases in the middle. Written as DNA, the CDR3 is TGCAGTGCTAGTAGGGGAGGAGGGGTCACCACAGATACGCAGTATTTT. Encoded protein: CSASRGGGVTTDTQYF.

The rearrangement uses TRBV14 and TRBJ1-1; tentative D call: TRBD1 (5 bases). The germline CDR1 and CDR2 sequences are SGHDN and FVKESK. The CDR3 has 13 amino acids. Between the trimmed V and J ends, which lost 9 bases and 4 bases, there was a span of 15 bases. The CDR3 protein is CASLGGDGTEAFF. Written as DNA, the CDR3 is TGTGCCAGTCTCGGGGGAGACGGCACTGAAGCTTTCTTT.

In this sample, this clone is medium-sized. The chain combines TRBV7-9 with TRBJ2-5; D is undetermined. With 3 bases removed from V and 4 bases from J, the gap between germline ends came to 12 bases. The germline gives CDR1 SEHNR, CDR2 FQNEAQ (reference sequence). This CDR3 is built from 14 residues. The chain's CDR3 is CASSLAFPSETQYF. The CDR3 DNA reads TGTGCCAGCAGCTTGGCCTTCCCCTCAGAGACCCAGTACTTC.

The chain carries TRBV4-1 and TRBJ2-2; the match to TRBD2 covers 14 bases. CDR1 is MGHRA and CDR2 is YSYEKL in the germline V gene. The CDR3 totals 17 residues. With V trimmed by 4 bases and J by 4 bases, 5 bases remained unmatched. CDR3 in DNA: TGCGCCAGCAGCCTACGGACTAGCGGGAGGCGCACCGGGGAGCTGTTTTTT. As protein: CASSLRTSGRRTGELFF.

The chain is built from TRBV6-5 and TRBJ2-7, with D possibly TRBD1 on 6 matching bases. V lost 7 bases and J lost 2, with 12 bases in between. The CDR3 length is 13 residues. Per the germline V gene, CDR1 is MNHEY and CDR2 is SVGAGI. The CDR3 DNA reads as TGTGCCAGCAAGGAAGGGGGACCCTACGAGCAGTACTTC. Its protein product is CASKEGGPYEQYF.

The chain combines TRBV5-6 with TRBJ2-6, with TRBD1 matching over 9 bases. The CDR3 has 19 amino acids. V gave up 0 bases and J gave up 0 bases; unmatched junction bases: 7. CDR1 is SGHDT, CDR2 YYEEEE, per germline. The CDR3 spells CASSLVRGTGNSGANVLTF. The CDR3 bases are TGTGCCAGCAGCTTGGTACGTGGGACAGGGAACTCTGGGGCCAACGTCCTGACTTTC.

The genes are TRBV9 and TRBJ1-1; D gene unclear. CDR1 and CDR2 from the germline V gene are SGDLS and YYNGEE. CDR3 length: 11 residues. Deletions cut 3 bases from V and 3 bases from J, with 3 bases between. CDR3: CASSGDTEAFF. In nucleotides, the CDR3 is TGTGCCAGCAGCGGGGACACTGAAGCTTTCTTT.

V and J are TRBV19 and TRBJ2-1; 10 bases agree with TRBD2. Germline V CDR1 and CDR2: LNHDA, SQIVND (reference sequence). There are 15 residues in the CDR3. V lost 4 bases and J lost 4; bases outside the gene matches: 4. The chain's CDR3 is CASSTWTSGYNEQFF. CDR3 nucleotide sequence: TGTGCCAGTAGTACCTGGACTAGCGGTTACAATGAGCAGTTCTTC.

The genes are TRBV30 and TRBJ1-2; tentative D call: TRBD1 (6 bases). The germline V gene encodes CDR1 GTSNPN and CDR2 SVGIG (reference sequence). This CDR3 region has 13 residues. The germline V and J ends were trimmed by 4 bases and 7 bases, with 16 bases remaining between them. CDR3 bases: TGTGCCTGGACCCCTCGGGGGGCGCGTGGCTACACCTTC. Protein: CAWTPRGARGYTF.

The chain employs TRBV28 and TRBJ1-3; D is ambiguous. The length of the CDR3 is 12 residues. V gave up 1 base and J gave up 7 bases, with 5 bases separating them. CDR1 and CDR2 (germline): MDHEN, SYDVKM. The CDR3 bases are TGTGCCAGCAGTTTATTGAGGAACACCATATATTTT. Its translation: CASSLLRNTIYF.

The chain employs TRBV6-5 and TRBJ1-4; 10 bases are a match to TRBD1. The trim removed 6 bases at V and 4 bases at J, leaving 5 bases unmatched. The CDR3 sequence is 15 residues long. The germline V gene encodes CDR1 MNHEY and CDR2 SVGAGI. The CDR3 protein is CASRLDRGLNEKLFF. DNA for the CDR3: TGTGCCAGCAGGCTAGACAGGGGGCTTAATGAAAAACTGTTTTTT.

This chain connects TRBV2 to TRBJ2-5, with 12 nucleotides matching TRBD2. The CDR3 length is 17 residues. The V and J ends lost 2 bases and 2 bases, in that order; junction bases with no gene match: 6. The germline gives CDR1 SNHLY, CDR2 FYNNEI. CDR3 bases: TGTGCCAGCAGTGAACTAGCGGGAGGGCCGTCGCAAGAGACCCAGTACTTC. Its protein product is CASSELAGGPSQETQYF.

This clone was seen only a few times. V and J are TRBV6-6 and TRBJ2-2; 8 nucleotides align to TRBD1. Germline V gene data show CDR1 as MNHNY and CDR2 as SVGAGI (reference sequence). With V trimmed by 6 bases and J by 4 bases, 4 bases remained unmatched. The CDR3 contains 14 residues. For the CDR3, the DNA is TGTGCCAGCAGCCTACAGGGGGGCACCGGGGAGCTGTTTTTT. As protein: CASSLQGGTGELFF.

This chain joins TRBV19 and TRBJ1-1; weak D call: TRBD1 (5 bases). The CDR3 runs to 13 residues. In germline, CDR1 is LNHDA, CDR2 SQIVND (reference sequence). V was shortened by 1 base and J by 7 bases, with 10 bases between the two germline ends. CDR3 sequence: CASSIATALEAFF. As DNA, the CDR3 is TGTGCCAGTAGTATAGCGACAGCCCTTGAAGCTTTCTTT.

This chain links TRBV18 with TRBJ1-4; 7 bases are shared with TRBD1. The V and J ends lost 8 bases and 1 base, in that order; junction bases with no gene match: 1. Germline V gives CDR1 KGHSH, CDR2 LQKENI. This CDR3 has 13 amino acids. The CDR3 sequence is CASGDRTNEKLFF. As DNA, the CDR3 is TGTGCCAGCGGGGACAGAACTAATGAAAAACTGTTTTTT.

The chain has TRBV9 and TRBJ2-3, with D possibly being TRBD2 (6 bases). The CDR3 is made up of 14 amino acids. Trimming removed 0 bases from V and 2 bases from J, with 7 bases in between. Germline V gene lookup returns CDR1 SGDLS and CDR2 YYNGEE. CDR3 sequence: CASSVAGATDTQYF. CDR3 nucleotides: TGTGCCAGCAGCGTAGCGGGAGCCACAGATACGCAGTATTTT.

This chain links TRBV7-9 with TRBJ2-2; D may be TRBD2 (6 bases). The length of the CDR3 is 15 residues. V dropped 5 bases and J dropped 1 base, with 11 bases sitting between them. The germline CDR1 and CDR2 sequences are SEHNR and FQNEAQ (reference sequence). In DNA form, the CDR3 reads TGTGCCAGCAGCCGCGTGGAGGGGAACACCGGGGAGCTGTTTTTT. This codes for CASSRVEGNTGELFF.

This clone occurred once. The rearrangement joins TRBV14 to TRBJ2-7, with 7 bases aligning to TRBD1. There are 16 residues in the CDR3. Germline values: CDR1 SGHDN, CDR2 FVKESK. The junction had 9 bases not matched to a gene; V was cut back by 4 bases and J by 0 bases. In DNA, the CDR3 is TGTGCCAGCAGCCCAAAGGGGGCGCCTACCTCCTACGAGCAGTACTTC. Translated, it gives CASSPKGAPTSYEQYF.

This sequence joins TRBV9 and TRBJ1-6, with unresolved D. The CDR3 length is 15 residues. CDR1 and CDR2 from the germline V gene are SGDLS and YYNGEE. The ends were cut back, 0 bases at V and 4 bases at J, with 8 bases in the middle. The CDR3 bases are TGTGCCAGCAGCGTAGGGGGTTCTTATAATTCACCCCTCCACTTT. This codes for CASSVGGSYNSPLHF.

The gene calls are TRBV7-9 and TRBJ1-2; no clear D gene. The V and J ends lost 5 bases and 8 bases respectively, with 18 bases between them. Looked up from germline, CDR1 is SEHNR and CDR2 is FQNEAQ (reference sequence). CDR3 size: 14 residues. The CDR3 spells CASSPPEPRGGYTF. DNA for the CDR3: TGTGCCAGCAGCCCCCCTGAGCCACGCGGGGGCTACACCTTC.

The sample holds one count of this clone. The chain uses TRBV5-1 and TRBJ2-1; 11 bases align to TRBD2. Unmatched junction bases numbered 7, after V lost 4 bases and J lost 4 bases. In germline, CDR1 is SGHRS, CDR2 YFSETQ. The CDR3 length is 16 residues. The CDR3 protein is CASSGTSGNFYNEQFF. The CDR3 region has the DNA TGCGCCAGCAGCGGGACTAGCGGCAACTTTTACAATGAGCAGTTCTTC.

This clone was seen just once. The genes are TRBV9 and TRBJ2-7, with TRBD2 matching over 10 bases. V shed 3 bases and J 5 bases; nucleotides not matched to a gene: 8. The CDR3 length is 15 residues. The germline CDR1 and CDR2 sequences are SGDLS and YYNGEE. CDR3 bases: TGTGCCAGCAGCGCAACGACTAGCGGGCTCCACGAGCAGTACTTC. Translation: CASSATTSGLHEQYF.

This clone has just a few counts. V is TRBV3-1 (or the pseudogene TRBV3-2) and J is TRBJ1-5; no reliable D call. The CDR3 length is 13 residues. Trimming pared 3 bases from V and 6 bases from J, leaving 9 bases between. Per the germline V gene, CDR1 is LGHDT and CDR2 is YNNKEL (reference sequence). CDR3 protein: CASSQDVFQPQHF. CDR3 bases: TGTGCCAGCAGCCAGGACGTCTTTCAGCCCCAGCATTTT.